The next 24 T cell receptor beta chains were all read from a single sample in a study of T-cell reconstitution after alpha-beta-depleted transplantation in children. As it was prepared, the TCRbeta library received unique molecular identifiers. TCRdb itself ran the PCR reads through MiXCR, one entry per CDR3 protein. The data show around 380,000 distinct CDR3 sequences, 11% seen once. The source was PBMCs from the stem cell graft donor, collected from the stem cell graft. The receptor set was obtained from a human donor who donated a stem cell graft to a child with acute myeloid leukemia.

This clonotype came up a few times. The chain employs TRBV7-9 and TRBJ2-1; no reliable D call. This CDR3 is built from 13 residues. Germline V gene lookup returns CDR1 SEHNR and CDR2 FQNEAQ (reference sequence). Trimming left V 5 bases short and J 7 bases short, with 12 bases between. CDR3 amino acids: CASSPRVRNEQFF. The CDR3 DNA reads as TGTGCCAGCAGCCCTAGGGTTCGGAATGAGCAGTTCTTC.

There are many counts of this clonotype. The chain employs TRBV5-1 and TRBJ2-2; the D gene is possibly TRBD1 (6 bases). Per germline, CDR1 SGHRS and CDR2 YFSETQ. The V and J ends lost 0 bases and 5 bases respectively, with 8 bases between them. The CDR3 is 14 amino acids. CDR3 protein: CASSLADSTGELFF. The CDR3 DNA reads as TGCGCCAGCAGCTTGGCGGACAGTACCGGGGAGCTGTTTTTT.

The V gene is TRBV7-2, the J gene TRBJ2-5; D possibly corresponds to TRBD2 (6 bases). V was pared by 2 bases and J by 2 bases, with 9 bases between. This CDR3 has 14 amino acids. CDR1 and CDR2 (germline): SGHTA, FQGNSA. The DNA for the CDR3 is TGTGCCAGCAGCTTAAGACGGGAGCAAGAGACCCAGTACTTC. Encoded protein: CASSLRREQETQYF.

The V and J genes are TRBV6-5 and TRBJ1-5; the D gene is possibly TRBD1 (5 bases). The length of the CDR3 is 13 residues. V lost 8 bases to trimming and J lost 2 bases, with 10 bases between them. CDR1 and CDR2 (germline): MNHEY, SVGAGI. This CDR3 reads CASGDFGNQPQHF. CDR3 in DNA: TGTGCCAGCGGGGACTTTGGCAATCAGCCCCAGCATTTT.

V and J are TRBV29-1 and TRBJ1-2; 7 nucleotides agree with TRBD1. The CDR3 covers 17 residues. With 0 bases clipped from V and 5 bases from J, the junction kept 15 bases outside the gene matches. Germline CDR1 reads SQVTM; CDR2 reads ANQGSEA. Here the CDR3 reads CSVEDSDDRDWGYGYTF. The CDR3 nucleotides read TGCAGCGTTGAAGATTCGGACGACAGGGATTGGGGATATGGCTACACCTTC.

V is TRBV4-3 and J is TRBJ2-1; D could derive from TRBD1 or TRBD2 (7 bases each). Per germline, CDR1 LGHNA and CDR2 YSLEER. The CDR3 has 17 amino acids. The ends were cut back, 1 base at V and 3 bases at J, with 16 bases in the middle. The CDR3 nucleotides read TGCGCCAGCAGCCAAGGTGGGAGGGGGCTTGACTACAATGAGCAGTTCTTC. Protein sequence: CASSQGGRGLDYNEQFF.

The chain is built from TRBV2 and TRBJ1-1; TRBD1 is a possible D gene (6 bases). The CDR3 spans 14 residues. CDR1 is SNHLY and CDR2 is FYNNEI in the germline V gene. The germline V and J ends were trimmed by 6 bases and 2 bases, with 13 bases remaining between them. CDR3 DNA: TGTGCCAGCAGACAAAGGACAGTTAACACTGAAGCTTTCTTT. Residues: CASRQRTVNTEAFF.

V and J are TRBV4-1 and TRBJ1-4, with TRBD1 matching 8 bases. CDR3 length equals 15 residues. Unmatched junction bases numbered 9, after V lost 4 bases and J lost 8 bases. Germline V CDR1 and CDR2: MGHRA, YSYEKL. The CDR3 region is CASSPYEGQGEKLFF. As DNA, the CDR3 is TGCGCCAGCAGCCCGTACGAAGGACAGGGCGAAAAACTGTTTTTT.

The chain links TRBV7-2 to TRBJ1-5; 10 bases are a match to TRBD1. After removal of 8 bases from V and 5 bases from J, the junction contained 3 bases not matched to a gene. This CDR3 contains 13 residues. Germline CDR1 is SGHTA and CDR2 is FQGNSA. In DNA form, the CDR3 reads TGTGCCAGCGGGACAGGGGTATATCAGCCCCAGCATTTT. It codes for CASGTGVYQPQHF.

This clonotype was seen at least ten times. The gene calls are TRBV5-8 and TRBJ1-4; 7 nucleotides align to TRBD1. CDR3 size: 14 residues. J was trimmed by 4 bases and V by 4 bases; bases with no gene match: 4. Looked up from germline, CDR1 is SGHTS and CDR2 is YDEGEE. CDR3 DNA sequence: TGTGCCAGCAGCCGGGGACAGCATAATGAAAAACTGTTTTTT. Protein: CASSRGQHNEKLFF.

The chain has TRBV5-1 and TRBJ2-3; perhaps TRBD2 as D (6 bases). Trimming pared 0 bases from V and 0 bases from J, leaving 11 bases between. CDR1 is SGHRS, CDR2 YFSETQ, per germline. The CDR3 runs 16 residues. The CDR3 here is CASSLARGASTDTQYF. The CDR3 DNA sequence: TGCGCCAGCAGCTTGGCGCGGGGAGCTAGCACAGATACGCAGTATTTT.

This clonotype has just a few counts. The chain employs TRBV20-1 and TRBJ2-5, with 9 bases that match TRBD2. This CDR3 has 16 residues. The trim removed 1 base at V and 9 bases at J, leaving 15 bases unmatched. CDR1 is DFQATT, CDR2 SNEGSKA, per germline (reference sequence). The CDR3 spells CSARATASGETVPQYF. The DNA for the CDR3 is TGCAGTGCTAGAGCTACCGCTAGCGGGGAAACGGTGCCCCAGTACTTC.

The V call is TRBV10-3, the J call TRBJ2-3, with 7 bases that match TRBD1. V lost 8 bases to trimming and J lost 2 bases; unmatched junction nucleotides: 7. The CDR3 is 14 residues long. Germline V gene sequence: CDR1 ENHRY, CDR2 SYGVKD. The CDR3 here is CAIGTVGHTDTQYF. The CDR3 DNA reads TGTGCCATCGGGACAGTGGGTCACACAGATACGCAGTATTTT.

The CDR3 sequence: CASRLWDRAHEAFF. As DNA, the CDR3 is TGTGCCAGCCGATTATGGGACAGGGCCCATGAAGCTTTCTTT. The chain has TRBV11-2 and TRBJ1-1; 9 bases line up with TRBD1. The germline V gene encodes CDR1 SGHAT and CDR2 FQNNGV. Trimming took 8 bases from V and 7 from J; bases not matched to a gene: 11. The CDR3 loop spans 14 amino acids. The full variable domain, its missing parts supplied by reference TRBV11-2 and TRBJ1-1, is EAGVAQSPRYKIIEKRQSVAFWCNPISGHATLYWYQQILGQGPKLLIQFQNNGVVDDSQLPKDRFSAERLKGVDSTLKIQPAKLEDSAVYLCASRLWDRAHEAFFGQGTRLTVV.

In its sample, this clonotype was seen a few times. The chain links TRBV3-1 to TRBJ1-3, with 7 bases fitting TRBD1. V was pared by 11 bases and J by 1 base, with 11 bases of the junction left unmatched. The germline V gene encodes CDR1 LGHDT and CDR2 YNNKEL (reference sequence). This CDR3 comprises 15 residues. The CDR3 DNA reads as TGTGCCTCCCGGGACAGCGACGCGTCTGGAAACACCATATATTTT. Translated: CASRDSDASGNTIYF.

The CDR3 DNA reads TGTGCCATCAGGACAGAGCACTACGAGCAGTACTTC. It specifies CAIRTEHYEQYF. The rearrangement uses TRBV7-9 and TRBJ2-7; D may be TRBD1 (6 bases). The CDR3 contains 12 residues. The V end lost 10 bases, the J end lost 3 bases, and 13 bases lay between the germline ends. Germline V gene sequence: CDR1 SEHNR, CDR2 FQNEAQ (reference sequence).

This clonotype was found many times. V and J are TRBV3-1 and TRBJ1-1, with D possibly matching TRBD1 (6 bases). There are 16 residues in the CDR3. Germline values: CDR1 LGHDT, CDR2 YNNKEL (reference sequence). The germline V and J ends were trimmed by 1 base and 1 base, with 13 bases remaining between them. The CDR3 DNA sequence: TGTGCCAGCAGCCAAGTTGCGGGACACTCGAACACTGAAGCTTTCTTT. Residues: CASSQVAGHSNTEAFF.

V and J are TRBV12-3 or TRBV12-4 and TRBJ2-1, with TRBD1 as a possible D gene (5 bases). Trimming pared 7 bases from V and 7 bases from J, leaving 17 bases between. This CDR3 region has 14 residues. CDR3 amino acids: CASTPRAPGNEQFF. CDR3 nucleotides: TGTGCCAGCACCCCCCGGGCCCCAGGGAATGAGCAGTTCTTC.

This clonotype came up a few times. This chain links TRBV20-1 with TRBJ1-1; 9 bases are a match to TRBD1. Unmatched junction bases numbered 7, after V lost 6 bases and J lost 5 bases. This CDR3 spans 13 amino acids. Germline CDR1 DFQATT, CDR2 SNEGSKA (reference sequence). This chain's CDR3 is CSAKGQGVTEAFF. The CDR3 region has the DNA TGCAGTGCCAAGGGACAGGGAGTAACTGAAGCTTTCTTT.

This clonotype was seen a handful of times. The chain links TRBV5-1 to TRBJ2-1, with TRBD2 as a possible D gene (6 bases). From germline, CDR1 is SGHRS and CDR2 YFSETQ. The CDR3 contains 15 residues. Trimming shortened V by 0 bases and J by 8 bases, and 15 bases separated the two germline ends. CDR3 sequence reads: CASSLASRGADEQFF. The CDR3 DNA sequence: TGCGCCAGCAGCTTGGCCTCCCGCGGGGCCGATGAGCAGTTCTTC. The complete variable domain, with remaining parts taken from reference TRBV5-1 and TRBJ2-1, reads KAGVTQTPRYLIKTRGQQVTLSCSPISGHRSVSWYQQTPGQGLQFLFEYFSETQRNKGNFPGRFSGRQFSNSRSEMNVSTLELGDSALYLCASSLASRGADEQFFGPGTRLTVL.

V is TRBV12-3 or TRBV12-4 and J is TRBJ1-4; TRBD1 might be the D (6 bases). Trimming removed 6 bases from V and 8 bases from J, with 13 bases in between. The CDR3 sequence is 13 residues long. The CDR3 DNA reads TGTGCCAGCAGGGGGGGGGCAGGGGAAAAACTGTTTTTT. Amino acids: CASRGGAGEKLFF.

This clonotype was seen more than once but under ten times. The V gene is TRBV6-1, the J gene TRBJ2-5; TRBD1 might be the D (6 bases). Germline values: CDR1 MNHNS, CDR2 SASEGT. The length of the CDR3 is 16 residues. Deletions cut 1 base from V and 3 bases from J, with 15 bases between. CDR3 bases: TGTGCCAGCAGTGAAGGGCCTGGGACATTAAAAGAGACCCAGTACTTC. This sequence encodes CASSEGPGTLKETQYF.

This clonotype was seen only a few times. The chain couples TRBV4-2 to TRBJ1-2; tentatively, D is TRBD1 (5 bases). Trimming removed 0 bases from V and 4 bases from J, with 24 bases in between. The CDR3 covers 19 residues. CDR1 and CDR2 from the germline V gene are LGHNA and YNFKEQ. CDR3 sequence: CASSQERGGGSGFGYGYTF. The DNA for the CDR3 is TGTGCCAGCAGCCAAGAGCGAGGTGGGGGGTCAGGTTTTGGCTATGGCTACACCTTC.

This clonotype has only a few counts. The V gene is TRBV11-1, the J gene TRBJ2-7, with D perhaps matching TRBD1 (6 bases). Trimming took 3 bases from V and 4 from J, leaving 25 bases between them. Germline lookup yields CDR1 SGHAT and CDR2 FQDESV (reference sequence). The CDR3 extends over 18 amino acids. The CDR3 region has the DNA TGTGCCAGCAGCTTCCCGATCCCGGGACAACTAACGGATTACGAGCAGTACTTC. Translated, it gives CASSFPIPGQLTDYEQYF.